This record covers a single T cell receptor beta chain. Its specificity is unknown. TRB cDNA libraries were made by UMI-labeled 5' RACE. TCRdb re-called the 5' RACE reads and catalogs CDR3 proteins one per entry, DNA excluded. This sample's table has under 75,000 distinct CDR3 sequences. The CDR3 totals 15 residues. The germline gives CDR1 LNHDA, CDR2 SQIVND (reference sequence). This sample is drawn from a study of CXCR3-negative and CXCR3-positive naive CD8 T cells. Study-level points and caveats: CXCR3-negative and CXCR3-positive naive cells shared comparable TRBV-TRBJ usage, but memory cells did not. Naive cells that were CXCR3-positive had more hydrophobic TRB CDR3s (compared with CXCR3-negative naive cells).

Sequenced material: naive CXCR3+ CD8+ T cells from blood. The subset was: CD45RO-CCR7+CD27+CD95- naive CD8+ T cells expressing CXCR3 (TNR3+). V gene TRBV19 combines with J gene TRBJ1-2. The source of this sequence is a human donor in good health. Some clones in this sample may be carry-over from other donors' samples. The CDR3: CASSPSRGGGYGYTF.